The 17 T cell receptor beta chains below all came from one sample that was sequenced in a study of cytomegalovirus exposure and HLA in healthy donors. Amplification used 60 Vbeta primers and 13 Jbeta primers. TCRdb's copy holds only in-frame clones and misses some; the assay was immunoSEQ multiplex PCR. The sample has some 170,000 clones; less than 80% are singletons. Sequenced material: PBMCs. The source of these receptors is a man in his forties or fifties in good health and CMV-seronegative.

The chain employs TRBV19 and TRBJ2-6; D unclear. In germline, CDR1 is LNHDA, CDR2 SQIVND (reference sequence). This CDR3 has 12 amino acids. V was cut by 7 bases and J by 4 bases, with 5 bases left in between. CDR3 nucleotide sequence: TGTGCCAGTAACGCGGGGGCCAACGTCCTGACTTTC. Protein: CASNAGANVLTF.

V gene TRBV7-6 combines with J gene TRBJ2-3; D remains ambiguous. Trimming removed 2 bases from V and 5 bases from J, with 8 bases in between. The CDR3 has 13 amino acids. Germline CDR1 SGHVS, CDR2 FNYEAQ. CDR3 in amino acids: CASSLTVRDTQYF. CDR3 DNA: TGTGCCAGCAGCTTAACGGTACGAGATACGCAGTATTTT.

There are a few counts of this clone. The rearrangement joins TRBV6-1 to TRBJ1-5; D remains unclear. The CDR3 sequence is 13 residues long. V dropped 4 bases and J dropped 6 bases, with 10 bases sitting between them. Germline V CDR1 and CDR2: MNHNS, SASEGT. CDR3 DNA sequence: TGTGCCAGCAGTGGCGGGGTGAGTCAGCCCCAGCATTTT. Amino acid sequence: CASSGGVSQPQHF.

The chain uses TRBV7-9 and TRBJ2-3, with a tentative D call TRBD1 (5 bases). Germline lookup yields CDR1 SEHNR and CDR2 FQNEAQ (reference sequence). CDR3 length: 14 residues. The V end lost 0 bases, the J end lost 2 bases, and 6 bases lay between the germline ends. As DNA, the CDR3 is TGTGCCAGCAGCTTAGCAGGGGACACAGATACGCAGTATTTT. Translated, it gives CASSLAGDTDTQYF.

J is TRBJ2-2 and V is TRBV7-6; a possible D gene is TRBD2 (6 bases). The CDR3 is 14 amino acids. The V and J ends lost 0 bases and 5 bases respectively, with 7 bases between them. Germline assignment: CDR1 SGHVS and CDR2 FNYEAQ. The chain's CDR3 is CASSLAGSTGELFF. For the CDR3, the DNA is TGTGCCAGCAGCTTAGCCGGGAGTACCGGGGAGCTGTTTTTT.

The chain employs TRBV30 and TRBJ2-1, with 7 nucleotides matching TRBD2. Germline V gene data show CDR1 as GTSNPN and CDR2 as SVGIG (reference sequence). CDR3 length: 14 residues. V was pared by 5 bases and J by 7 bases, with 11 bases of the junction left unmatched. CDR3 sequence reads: CAWAGVSSMNEQFF. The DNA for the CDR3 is TGTGCCTGGGCGGGAGTTTCGAGTATGAATGAGCAGTTCTTC.

The CDR3 loop is CATSSWSGTRPFF. CDR3 DNA sequence: TGTGCCACCAGCAGTTGGTCGGGGACAAGGCCGTTTTTT. The J gene is TRBJ1-4, the V gene TRBV15; D might be TRBD1 (6 bases). Germline V gene data show CDR1 as LNHNV and CDR2 as YYDKDF (reference sequence). This CDR3 spans 13 amino acids. V was pared by 3 bases and J by 16 bases, with 18 bases between.

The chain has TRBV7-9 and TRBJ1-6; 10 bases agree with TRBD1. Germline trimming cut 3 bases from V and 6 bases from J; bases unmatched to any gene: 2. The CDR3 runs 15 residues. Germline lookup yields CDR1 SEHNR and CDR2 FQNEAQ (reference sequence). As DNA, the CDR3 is TGTGCCAGCAGCTTGGGGGACAGGGGTAATTCACCCCTCCACTTT. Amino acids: CASSLGDRGNSPLHF.

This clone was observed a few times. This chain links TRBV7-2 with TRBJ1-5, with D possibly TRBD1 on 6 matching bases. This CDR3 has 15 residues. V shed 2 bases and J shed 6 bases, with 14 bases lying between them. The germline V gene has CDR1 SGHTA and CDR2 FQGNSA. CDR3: CASSLRRGGLQPQHF. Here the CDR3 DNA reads TGTGCCAGCAGCTTAAGGAGGGGGGGGCTTCAGCCCCAGCATTTT.

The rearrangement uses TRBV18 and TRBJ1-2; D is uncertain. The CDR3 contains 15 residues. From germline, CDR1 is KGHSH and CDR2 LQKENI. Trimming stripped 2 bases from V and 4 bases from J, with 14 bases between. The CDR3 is CASSPENLGVYGYTF. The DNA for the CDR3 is TGTGCCAGCTCACCAGAGAATTTGGGAGTCTATGGCTACACCTTC. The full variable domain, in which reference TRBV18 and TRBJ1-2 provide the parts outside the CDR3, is NAGVMQNPRHLVRRRGQEARLRCSPMKGHSHVYWYRQLPEEGLKFMVYLQKENIIDESGMPKERFSAEFPKEGPSILRIQQVVRGDSAAYFCASSPENLGVYGYTFGSGTRLTVV.

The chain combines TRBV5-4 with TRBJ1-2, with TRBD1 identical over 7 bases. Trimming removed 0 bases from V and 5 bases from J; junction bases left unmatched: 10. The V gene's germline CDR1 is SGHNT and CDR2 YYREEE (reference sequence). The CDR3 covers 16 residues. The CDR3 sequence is CASSLGGGEGSYGYTF. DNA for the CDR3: TGTGCCAGCAGCTTGGGAGGGGGCGAAGGTAGTTATGGCTACACCTTC. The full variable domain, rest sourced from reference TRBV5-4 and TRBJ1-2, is ETGVTQSPTHLIKTRGQQVTLRCSSQSGHNTVSWYQQALGQGPQFIFQYYREEENGRGNFPPRFSGLQFPNYSSELNVNALELDDSALYLCASSLGGGEGSYGYTFGSGTRLTVV.

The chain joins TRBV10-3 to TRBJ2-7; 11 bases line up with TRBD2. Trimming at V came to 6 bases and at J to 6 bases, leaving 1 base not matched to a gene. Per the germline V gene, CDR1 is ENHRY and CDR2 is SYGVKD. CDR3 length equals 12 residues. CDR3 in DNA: TGTGCCATCAGCACTAGCGGGAGCGAGCAGTACTTC. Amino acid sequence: CAISTSGSEQYF.

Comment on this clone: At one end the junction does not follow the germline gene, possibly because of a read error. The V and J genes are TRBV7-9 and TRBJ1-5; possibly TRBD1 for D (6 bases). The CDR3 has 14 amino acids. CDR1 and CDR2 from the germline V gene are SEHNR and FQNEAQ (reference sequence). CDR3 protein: CSSSSEDRDQPQHF. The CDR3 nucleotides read TGTTCCAGCAGTTCGGAGGACAGAGATCAGCCCCAGCATTTT.

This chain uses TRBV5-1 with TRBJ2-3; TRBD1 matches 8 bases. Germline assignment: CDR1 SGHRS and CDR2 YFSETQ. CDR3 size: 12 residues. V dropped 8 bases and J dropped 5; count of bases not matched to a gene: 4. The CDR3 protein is CASWGTGDTQYF. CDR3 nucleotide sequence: TGCGCCAGTTGGGGGACAGGAGATACGCAGTATTTT.

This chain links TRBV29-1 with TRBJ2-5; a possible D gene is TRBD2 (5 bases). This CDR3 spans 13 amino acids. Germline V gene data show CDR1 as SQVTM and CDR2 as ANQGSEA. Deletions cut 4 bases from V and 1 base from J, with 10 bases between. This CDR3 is CSVAASPQETQYF. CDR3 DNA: TGCAGCGTTGCGGCTAGCCCCCAAGAGACCCAGTACTTC.

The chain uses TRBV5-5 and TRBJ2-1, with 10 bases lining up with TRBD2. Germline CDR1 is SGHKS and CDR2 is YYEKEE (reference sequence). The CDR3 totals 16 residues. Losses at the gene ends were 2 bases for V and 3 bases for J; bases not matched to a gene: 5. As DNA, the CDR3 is TGTGCCAGCAGCTTCCAAAGCGGGAGGGGCTACAATGAGCAGTTCTTC. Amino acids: CASSFQSGRGYNEQFF.

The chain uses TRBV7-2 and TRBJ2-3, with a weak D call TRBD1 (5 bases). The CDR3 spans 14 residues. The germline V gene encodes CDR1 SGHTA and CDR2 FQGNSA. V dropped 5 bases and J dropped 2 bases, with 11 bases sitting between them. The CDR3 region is CASSPGNPTDTQYF. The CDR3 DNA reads TGTGCCAGCAGCCCAGGGAATCCCACAGATACGCAGTATTTT.